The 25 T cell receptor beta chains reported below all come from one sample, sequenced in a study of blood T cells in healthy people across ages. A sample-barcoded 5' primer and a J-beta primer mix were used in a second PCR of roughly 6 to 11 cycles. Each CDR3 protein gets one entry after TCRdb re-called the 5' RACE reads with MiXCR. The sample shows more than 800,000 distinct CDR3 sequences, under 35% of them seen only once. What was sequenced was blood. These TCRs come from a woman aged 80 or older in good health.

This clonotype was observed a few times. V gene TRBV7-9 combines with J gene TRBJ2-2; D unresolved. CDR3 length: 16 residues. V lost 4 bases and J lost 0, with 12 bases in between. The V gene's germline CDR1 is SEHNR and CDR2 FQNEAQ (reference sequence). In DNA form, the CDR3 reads TGTGCCAGCAGCTCTCGCGAGTATACGAACACCGGGGAGCTGTTTTTT. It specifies CASSSREYTNTGELFF.

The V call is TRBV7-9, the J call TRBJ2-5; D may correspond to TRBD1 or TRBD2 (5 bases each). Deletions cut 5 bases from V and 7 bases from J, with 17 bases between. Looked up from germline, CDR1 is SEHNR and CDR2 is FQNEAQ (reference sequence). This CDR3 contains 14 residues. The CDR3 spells CASSRDGAGGTQYF. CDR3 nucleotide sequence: TGTGCCAGCAGCCGCGACGGGGCTGGGGGGACCCAGTACTTC.

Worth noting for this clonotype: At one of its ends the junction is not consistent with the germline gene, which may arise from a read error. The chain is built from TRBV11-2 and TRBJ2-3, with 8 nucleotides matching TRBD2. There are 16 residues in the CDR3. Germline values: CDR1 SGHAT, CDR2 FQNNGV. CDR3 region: CVSSSKTGGLTDTQYF. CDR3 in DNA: TGTGTCAGCAGCTCGAAAACGGGGGGGCTTACAGATACGCAGTATTTT.

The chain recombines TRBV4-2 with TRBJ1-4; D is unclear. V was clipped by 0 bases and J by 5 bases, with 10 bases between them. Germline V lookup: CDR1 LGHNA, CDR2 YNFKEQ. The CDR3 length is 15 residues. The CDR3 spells CASSQEQRKNEKLFF. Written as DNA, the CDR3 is TGTGCCAGCAGCCAAGAGCAGCGTAAGAATGAAAAACTGTTTTTT.

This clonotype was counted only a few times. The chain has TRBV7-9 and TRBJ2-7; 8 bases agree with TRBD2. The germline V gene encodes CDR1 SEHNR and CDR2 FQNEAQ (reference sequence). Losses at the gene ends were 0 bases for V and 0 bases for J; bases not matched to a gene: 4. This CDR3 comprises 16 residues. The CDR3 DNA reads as TGTGCCAGCAGCTTAGCTAGCGGGGTTCGCTCCTACGAGCAGTACTTC. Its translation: CASSLASGVRSYEQYF.

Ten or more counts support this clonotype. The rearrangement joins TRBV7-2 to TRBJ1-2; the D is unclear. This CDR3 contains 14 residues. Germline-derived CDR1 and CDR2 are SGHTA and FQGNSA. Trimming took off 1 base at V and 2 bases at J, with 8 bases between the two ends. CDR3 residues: CASSLDQQNYGYTF. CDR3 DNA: TGTGCCAGCAGCTTAGATCAACAGAACTATGGCTACACCTTC.

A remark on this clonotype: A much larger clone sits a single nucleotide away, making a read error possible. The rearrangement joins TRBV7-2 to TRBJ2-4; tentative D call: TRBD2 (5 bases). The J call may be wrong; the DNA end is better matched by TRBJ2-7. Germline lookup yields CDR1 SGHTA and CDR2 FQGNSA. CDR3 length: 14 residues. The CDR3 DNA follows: TGTGCCAGCAGCTTAAGGAGGAGTACCAACGAGCAGTACTTC. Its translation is CASSLRRSTNEQYF.

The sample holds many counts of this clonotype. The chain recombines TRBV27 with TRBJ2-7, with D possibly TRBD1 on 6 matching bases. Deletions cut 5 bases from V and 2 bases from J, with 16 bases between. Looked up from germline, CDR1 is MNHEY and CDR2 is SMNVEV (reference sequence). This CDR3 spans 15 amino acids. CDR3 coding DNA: TGTGCCAGCAGTAAACGACCCGGGACAACCTACGAGCAGTACTTC. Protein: CASSKRPGTTYEQYF.

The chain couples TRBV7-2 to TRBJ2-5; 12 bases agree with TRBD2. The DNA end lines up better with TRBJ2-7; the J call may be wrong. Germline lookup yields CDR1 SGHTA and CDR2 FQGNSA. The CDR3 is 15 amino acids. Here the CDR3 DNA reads TGTGCCAGCAGGCGACTAGCGGGAGTAAGGGACGAGCAGTACTTC. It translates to CASRRLAGVRDEQYF.

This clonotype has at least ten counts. CDR3 in DNA: TGCAGTGCTTCCCCAAGTGGGGGCGTCTATGGCTACACCTTC. Encoded protein: CSASPSGGVYGYTF. The chain couples TRBV20-1 to TRBJ1-2, with a possible D match to TRBD1 (6 bases). This CDR3 has 14 amino acids. Germline V gene sequence: CDR1 DFQATT, CDR2 SNEGSKA (reference sequence). V was trimmed by 5 bases and J by 4 bases, leaving 17 bases between them.

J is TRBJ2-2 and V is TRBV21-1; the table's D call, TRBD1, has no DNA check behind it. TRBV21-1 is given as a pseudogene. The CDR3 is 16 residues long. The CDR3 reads CASSKGETENTGELFF. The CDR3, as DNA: TGTGCCAGCAGCAAAGGCGAGACAGAGAACACCGGGGAGCTGTTTTTT.

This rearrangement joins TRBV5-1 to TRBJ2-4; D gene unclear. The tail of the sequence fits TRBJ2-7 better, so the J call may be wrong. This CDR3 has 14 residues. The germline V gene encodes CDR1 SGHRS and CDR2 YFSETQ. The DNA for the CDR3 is TGCGCCAGCAGCTTGCAGACGACGAATTACGAGCAGTACTTC. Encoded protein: CASSLQTTNYEQYF.

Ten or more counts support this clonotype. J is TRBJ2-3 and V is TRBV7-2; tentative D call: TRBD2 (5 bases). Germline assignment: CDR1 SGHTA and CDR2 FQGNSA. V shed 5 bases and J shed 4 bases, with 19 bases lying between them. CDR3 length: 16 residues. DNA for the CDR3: TGTGCCAGCAGCCGTCGGAAGTCGGGGTTGGCAGATACGCAGTATTTT. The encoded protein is CASSRRKSGLADTQYF.

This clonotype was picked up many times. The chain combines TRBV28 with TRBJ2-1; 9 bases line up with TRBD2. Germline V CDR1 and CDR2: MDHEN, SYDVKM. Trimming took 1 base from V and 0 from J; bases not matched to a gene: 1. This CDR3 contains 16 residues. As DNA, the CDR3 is TGTGCCAGCAGTTTATCAGCGGGGGGCTCCTACAATGAGCAGTTCTTC. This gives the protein CASSLSAGGSYNEQFF.

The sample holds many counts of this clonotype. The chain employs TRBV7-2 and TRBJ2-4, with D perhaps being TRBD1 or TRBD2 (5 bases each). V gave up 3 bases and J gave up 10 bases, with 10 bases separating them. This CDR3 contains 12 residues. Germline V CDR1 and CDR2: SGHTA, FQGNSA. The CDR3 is CASSFLGPIQYF. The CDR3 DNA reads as TGTGCCAGCAGCTTTTTGGGACCAATTCAGTACTTC.

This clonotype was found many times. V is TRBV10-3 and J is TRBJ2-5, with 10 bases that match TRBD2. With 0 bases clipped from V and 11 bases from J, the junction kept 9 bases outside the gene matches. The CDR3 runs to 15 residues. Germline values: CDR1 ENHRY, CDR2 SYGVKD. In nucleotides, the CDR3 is TGTGCCATCAGTGAGTCGATACTAGCGGGGCATGAGCAGTACTTC. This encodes CAISESILAGHEQYF.

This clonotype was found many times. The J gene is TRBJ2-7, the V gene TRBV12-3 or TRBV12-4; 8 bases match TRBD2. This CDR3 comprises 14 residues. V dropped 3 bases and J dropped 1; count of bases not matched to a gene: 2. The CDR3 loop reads CASSFSGASYEQYF. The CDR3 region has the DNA TGTGCCAGCAGTTTTAGCGGGGCTTCCTACGAGCAGTACTTC.

The CDR3 DNA follows: TGCAGTGCTAGGGGGGGAGTTGGGGAAGCTTTCTTT. Its translation is CSARGGVGEAFF. V is TRBV20-1 and J is TRBJ1-1, with D possibly matching TRBD1 (5 bases). CDR3 length: 12 residues. Germline lookup yields CDR1 DFQATT and CDR2 SNEGSKA (reference sequence). V lost 3 bases, J lost 8 bases, and 13 bases lay in between.

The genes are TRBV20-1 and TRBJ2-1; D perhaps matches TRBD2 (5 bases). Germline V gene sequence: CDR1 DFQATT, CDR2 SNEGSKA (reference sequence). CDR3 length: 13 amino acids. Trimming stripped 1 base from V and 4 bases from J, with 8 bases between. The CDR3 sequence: CSARVGDYNEQFF. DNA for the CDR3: TGCAGTGCTAGAGTCGGGGATTACAATGAGCAGTTCTTC.

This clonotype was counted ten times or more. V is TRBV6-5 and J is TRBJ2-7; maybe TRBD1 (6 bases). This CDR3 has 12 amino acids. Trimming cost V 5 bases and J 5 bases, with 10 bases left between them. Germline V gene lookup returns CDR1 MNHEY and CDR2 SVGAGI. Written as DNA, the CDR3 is TGTGCCAGCAGTCAAACAGGGAACGAGCAGTACTTC. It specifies CASSQTGNEQYF.

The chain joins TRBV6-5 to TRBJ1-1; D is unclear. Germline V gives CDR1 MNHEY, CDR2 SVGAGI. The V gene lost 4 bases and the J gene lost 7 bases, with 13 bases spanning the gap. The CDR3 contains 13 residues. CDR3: CASSFHSTVEAFF. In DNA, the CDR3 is TGTGCCAGCAGTTTCCACTCTACAGTTGAAGCTTTCTTT.

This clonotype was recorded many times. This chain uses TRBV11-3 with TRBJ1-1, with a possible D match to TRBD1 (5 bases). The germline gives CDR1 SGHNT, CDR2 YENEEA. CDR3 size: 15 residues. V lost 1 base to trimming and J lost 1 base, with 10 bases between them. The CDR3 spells CASSLGGAENTEAFF. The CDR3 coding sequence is TGTGCCAGCAGCTTAGGAGGGGCTGAGAACACTGAAGCTTTCTTT.

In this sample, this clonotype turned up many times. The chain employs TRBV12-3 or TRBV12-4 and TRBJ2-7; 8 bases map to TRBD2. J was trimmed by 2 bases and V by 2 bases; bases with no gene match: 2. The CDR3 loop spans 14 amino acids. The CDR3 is CASSLSSGTYEQYF. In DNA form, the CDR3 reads TGTGCCAGCAGTTTAAGTAGCGGGACCTACGAGCAGTACTTC.

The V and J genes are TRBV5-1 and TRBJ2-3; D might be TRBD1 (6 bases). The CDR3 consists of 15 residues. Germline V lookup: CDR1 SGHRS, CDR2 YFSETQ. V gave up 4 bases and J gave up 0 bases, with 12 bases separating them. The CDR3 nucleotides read TGCGCCAGCAGCATCCGACAGGACAGCACAGATACGCAGTATTTT. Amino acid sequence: CASSIRQDSTDTQYF.

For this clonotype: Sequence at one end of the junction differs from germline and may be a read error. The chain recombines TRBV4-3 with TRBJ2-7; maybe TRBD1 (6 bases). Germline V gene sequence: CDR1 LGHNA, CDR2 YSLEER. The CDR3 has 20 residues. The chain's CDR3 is CAGSQDPLDRNTDIPYEQYF. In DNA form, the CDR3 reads TGCGCCGGCAGCCAAGATCCCTTAGACAGGAATACTGATATTCCCTACGAGCAGTACTTC.